Shown below are 21 T cell receptor beta chains from a single sample sequenced in a study of shared T cell receptors in the human thymus. TCRdb keeps only in-frame clones here, not all; method: immunoSEQ multiplex PCR. The profile covers 500,000 to 550,000 clones, with about 80% appearing a single time and about 0.013% taken by the ten largest. These data were also filed under a second study, of human thymus T cells.

Sequenced input: thymocytes. All receptors come from a boy less than two years old with a congenital heart defect.

The chain combines TRBV29-1 with TRBJ1-2; D possibly corresponds to TRBD1 (5 bases). CDR3 length: 14 amino acids. V was cut by 5 bases and J by 3 bases, with 16 bases left in between. Germline CDR1 reads SQVTM; CDR2 reads ANQGSEA. The CDR3 sequence is CSVSAFGGDYGYTF. CDR3 nucleotides: TGCAGCGTTTCCGCGTTTGGGGGGGACTATGGCTACACCTTC. Together with reference TRBV29-1 and TRBJ1-2, the CDR3 gives the full variable domain: SAVISQKPSRDICQRGTSLTIQCQVDSQVTMMFWYRQQPGQSLTLIATANQGSEATYESGFVIDKFPISRPNLTFSTLTVSNMSPEDSSIYLCSVSAFGGDYGYTFGSGTRLTVV.

V and J are TRBV10-1 and TRBJ2-3; TRBD2 matches 12 bases. This CDR3 is built from 16 residues. Germline CDR1 reads WNHNN; CDR2 reads SYGVQD (reference sequence). J lost 1 base, V lost 5 bases, and 4 bases had no gene match. The CDR3 region is CASSPGLAGRTDTQYF. The CDR3 region has the DNA TGCGCCAGCAGTCCGGGACTAGCGGGTCGCACAGATACGCAGTATTTT.

The chain recombines TRBV6-1 with TRBJ2-1; 7 nucleotides agree with TRBD1. The germline V gene has CDR1 MNHNS and CDR2 SASEGT. Losses at the gene ends were 8 bases for V and 3 bases for J; bases not matched to a gene: 10. The CDR3 covers 15 residues. DNA for the CDR3: TGTGCCAGCCGCGGTTGGCAGGGGGACTACAATGAGCAGTTCTTC. It specifies CASRGWQGDYNEQFF.

The rearrangement uses TRBV4-1 and TRBJ2-1; a possible D gene is TRBD2 (5 bases). Germline V gene lookup returns CDR1 MGHRA and CDR2 YSYEKL. This CDR3 contains 17 residues. Trimming took off 0 bases at V and 6 bases at J, with 18 bases between the two ends. CDR3 DNA: TGCGCCAGCAGCCAAGATGGGCGGCTAGCCGATTTCAATGAGCAGTTCTTC. This codes for CASSQDGRLADFNEQFF.

J is TRBJ2-1 and V is TRBV11-2, with 11 positions matching TRBD2. Trimming cost V 2 bases and J 5 bases; bases outside gene matches: 5. This CDR3 contains 16 residues. CDR1 is SGHAT, CDR2 FQNNGV, per germline. The CDR3 here is CASSLTSGSRDNEQFF. The CDR3 bases are TGTGCCAGCAGCTTAACTAGCGGGAGTAGGGACAATGAGCAGTTCTTC.

The rearrangement links TRBV27 to TRBJ2-7; 12 nucleotides align to TRBD1. V was clipped by 3 bases and J by 4 bases; unmatched bases: 4. This CDR3 is built from 15 residues. From germline, CDR1 is MNHEY and CDR2 SMNVEV (reference sequence). CDR3 nucleotide sequence: TGTGCCAGCAGTTTGGTGGGACAGGGGGCTTACGAGCAGTACTTC. Amino acid sequence: CASSLVGQGAYEQYF.

The chain recombines TRBV5-1 with TRBJ2-5; no clear D gene. Per the germline V gene, CDR1 is SGHRS and CDR2 is YFSETQ. Trimming pared 0 bases from V and 5 bases from J, leaving 11 bases between. The CDR3 totals 14 residues. CDR3 sequence reads: CASSLGVVLETQYF. CDR3 nucleotide sequence: TGCGCCAGCAGCTTGGGAGTAGTCTTGGAGACCCAGTACTTC.

The V and J genes are TRBV5-1 and TRBJ2-7; 7 bases are shared with TRBD2. The end of the DNA fits TRBJ2-1 better, so the J call may be wrong. The CDR3 spans 16 residues. Germline loops: CDR1 SGHRS, CDR2 YFSETQ. The CDR3 coding sequence is TGCGCCAGCAGCCCGTGGACTAGAAAGCTCTACAATGAGCAGTTCTTC. Its translation is CASSPWTRKLYNEQFF.

The chain has TRBV6-5 and TRBJ2-7, with 7 bases lining up with TRBD1. V dropped 8 bases and J dropped 4; count of bases not matched to a gene: 8. The CDR3 is 13 residues long. Germline CDR1 reads MNHEY; CDR2 reads SVGAGI. CDR3 protein: CASGILTGYEQYF. The CDR3 DNA is TGTGCCAGCGGTATTTTGACAGGGTACGAGCAGTACTTC.

This clone appeared a few times. V is TRBV28 and J is TRBJ1-4; 8 positions agree with TRBD1. V was clipped by 6 bases and J by 8 bases; unmatched bases: 14. Germline CDR1 is MDHEN and CDR2 is SYDVKM. CDR3 length: 16 amino acids. The CDR3: CASRLRQGTLSEKLFF. The CDR3 DNA reads TGTGCCAGCAGACTACGACAGGGGACGCTTTCGGAAAAACTGTTTTTT.

V and J are TRBV27 and TRBJ2-7; D is possibly TRBD1 (5 bases). Trimming removed 7 bases at V and 5 bases at J, with 24 bases between. This CDR3 spans 16 amino acids. Germline V gives CDR1 MNHEY, CDR2 SMNVEV (reference sequence). The CDR3 here is CASTLSWGPSPNEQYF. The CDR3 bases are TGTGCCAGCACCCTAAGCTGGGGCCCATCTCCTAACGAGCAGTACTTC.

The chain carries TRBV4-2 and TRBJ2-3; TRBD2 aligns across 13 bases. The CDR3 loop spans 16 amino acids. V lost 1 base to trimming and J lost 4 bases; unmatched junction nucleotides: 2. Per germline, CDR1 LGHNA and CDR2 YNFKEQ. CDR3 residues: CASSQAGLAGPDTQYF. The CDR3 nucleotides read TGTGCCAGCAGCCAAGCGGGACTAGCGGGACCAGATACGCAGTATTTT.

The chain uses TRBV10-2 and TRBJ2-7; TRBD2 matches at 7 bases. CDR1 and CDR2 (germline): WSHSY, SAAADI. The V and J ends lost 4 bases and 4 bases, in that order; junction bases with no gene match: 4. The CDR3 has 13 residues. The CDR3 protein is CASSGTRSYEQYF. The CDR3 nucleotides are TGCGCCAGCAGTGGGACTAGGAGTTACGAGCAGTACTTC.

This chain connects TRBV7-3 to TRBJ2-3; a weak D match, TRBD2 (5 bases). CDR3 length: 16 amino acids. Trimming took 1 base from V and 5 from J, leaving 16 bases between them. From germline, CDR1 is SGHTA and CDR2 FQGTGA. The CDR3: CASSLRSPGMGDTQYF. CDR3 DNA sequence: TGTGCCAGCAGCTTAAGGTCCCCGGGAATGGGAGATACGCAGTATTTT.

The chain employs TRBV5-1 and TRBJ2-3; 7 bases align to TRBD2. In germline, CDR1 is SGHRS, CDR2 YFSETQ. There are 15 residues in the CDR3. J was trimmed by 4 bases and V by 4 bases; bases with no gene match: 9. The CDR3 region has the DNA TGCGCCAGCAGCCCCGGAGCGGGAAGCCCAGATACGCAGTATTTT. This translates into CASSPGAGSPDTQYF.

This rearrangement joins TRBV5-1 to TRBJ2-3; TRBD2 might be the D (5 bases). The CDR3 consists of 14 residues. Trimming cost V 2 bases and J 2 bases, with 9 bases left between them. Germline V gives CDR1 SGHRS, CDR2 YFSETQ. The CDR3 DNA is TGCGCCAGCAGCTTCCCCGGGATCACAGATACGCAGTATTTT. It encodes CASSFPGITDTQYF. The whole variable domain, filled in from reference TRBV5-1 and TRBJ2-3, reads KAGVTQTPRYLIKTRGQQVTLSCSPISGHRSVSWYQQTPGQGLQFLFEYFSETQRNKGNFPGRFSGRQFSNSRSEMNVSTLELGDSALYLCASSFPGITDTQYFGPGTRLTVL.

The chain employs TRBV6-1 and TRBJ1-2, with TRBD1 matching 7 bases. Trimming cost V 3 bases and J 3 bases; bases outside gene matches: 7. Per germline, CDR1 MNHNS and CDR2 SASEGT. The CDR3 spans 15 residues. The CDR3 loop reads CASSESQGGYYGYTF. The CDR3 nucleotides are TGTGCCAGCAGTGAGAGCCAGGGGGGTTACTATGGCTACACCTTC.

The V gene is TRBV5-8, the J gene TRBJ1-2; D uncertain. V lost 4 bases and J lost 6, with 22 bases in between. Germline CDR1 is SGHTS and CDR2 is YDEGEE. CDR3 size: 16 residues. In DNA form, the CDR3 reads TGTGCCAGCAGCCCCCCCCGAGGGCCTGGATCGCATGGCTACACCTTC. Translating gives CASSPPRGPGSHGYTF.

The chain couples TRBV6-6 to TRBJ1-1, with 7 bases that match TRBD1. J gave up 1 base and V 4 bases, and 9 bases lay outside the gene matches. The CDR3 runs 16 residues. Germline lookup yields CDR1 MNHNY and CDR2 SVGAGI (reference sequence). CDR3 DNA: TGTGCCAGCAGTTGGGCAGGGGGAGCTCGGAACACTGAAGCTTTCTTT. Translating it yields CASSWAGGARNTEAFF.

The chain joins TRBV28 to TRBJ2-1; possibly TRBD2 for D (6 bases). From germline, CDR1 is MDHEN and CDR2 SYDVKM. The CDR3 is 15 amino acids. V was clipped by 4 bases and J by 1 base, with 11 bases between them. This CDR3 is CASSSLASSYNEQFF. The DNA of the CDR3 is TGTGCCAGCAGTTCCCTAGCGAGTTCCTACAATGAGCAGTTCTTC.

This chain joins TRBV15 and TRBJ2-7; tentative D call: TRBD1 (6 bases). The CDR3 length is 15 residues. V was trimmed by 0 bases and J by 2 bases, leaving 11 bases between them. Germline CDR1 is LNHNV and CDR2 is YYDKDF (reference sequence). The CDR3: CATSRETGVTYEQYF. CDR3 in DNA: TGTGCCACCAGCAGAGAGACAGGAGTTACCTACGAGCAGTACTTC.